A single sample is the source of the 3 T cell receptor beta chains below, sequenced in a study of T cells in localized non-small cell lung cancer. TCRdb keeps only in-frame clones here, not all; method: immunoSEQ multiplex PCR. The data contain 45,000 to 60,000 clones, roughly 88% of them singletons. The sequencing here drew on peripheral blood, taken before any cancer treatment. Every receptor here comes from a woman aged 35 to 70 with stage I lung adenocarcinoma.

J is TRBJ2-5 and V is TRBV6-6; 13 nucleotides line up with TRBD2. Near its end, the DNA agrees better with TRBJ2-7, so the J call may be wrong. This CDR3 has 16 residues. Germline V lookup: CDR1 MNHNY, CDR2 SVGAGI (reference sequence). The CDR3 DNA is TGTGCCAGCAGTTCCCGACTAGCGGGGGGATCCTACGAGCAGTACTTC. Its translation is CASSSRLAGGSYEQYF.

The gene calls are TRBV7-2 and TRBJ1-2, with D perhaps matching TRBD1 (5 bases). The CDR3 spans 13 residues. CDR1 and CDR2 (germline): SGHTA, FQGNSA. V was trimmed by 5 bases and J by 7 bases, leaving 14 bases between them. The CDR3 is CASSPAGRRGYTF. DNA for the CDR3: TGTGCCAGCAGCCCCGCAGGGCGCCGTGGCTACACCTTC. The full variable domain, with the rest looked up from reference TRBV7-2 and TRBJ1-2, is GAGVSQSPSNKVTEKGKDVELRCDPISGHTALYWYRQSLGQGLEFLIYFQGNSAPDKSGLPSDRFSAERTGGSVSTLTIQRTQQEDSAVYLCASSPAGRRGYTFGSGTRLTVV.

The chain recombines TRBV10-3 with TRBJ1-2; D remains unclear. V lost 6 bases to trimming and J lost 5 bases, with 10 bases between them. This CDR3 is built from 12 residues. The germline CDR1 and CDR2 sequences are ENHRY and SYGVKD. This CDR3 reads CAIREAVYGYTF. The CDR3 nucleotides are TGTGCCATCAGAGAGGCAGTTTATGGCTACACCTTC.